Shown below are 10 T cell receptor beta chains from a single sample sequenced in a study of blood T cell repertoires in COVID-19. The data were produced by immunoSEQ multiplex PCR, yet TCRdb's version contains in-frame clones alone and is incomplete. The table lists roughly 280,000 clones, about 88% of them singletons. Sequencing was performed on peripheral blood. All receptors derive from a woman aged 60-70 years with COVID-19, enrolled during active disease.

The genes are TRBV5-4 and TRBJ1-4, with D perhaps matching TRBD1 (5 bases). The ends were cut back, 7 bases at V and 5 bases at J, with 12 bases in the middle. Germline assignment: CDR1 SGHNT and CDR2 YYREEE (reference sequence). The CDR3 has 13 amino acids. CDR3 sequence: CASQDIMNEKLFF. The CDR3, as DNA: TGTGCCAGCCAGGACATTATGAATGAAAAACTGTTTTTT.

This CDR3 reads CAYRGANYNEQFF. The CDR3 bases are TGTGCCTACCGGGGGGCCAACTACAATGAGCAGTTCTTC. This chain connects TRBV7-9 to TRBJ2-1, with TRBD2 as a possible D gene (7 bases). Germline V gene data show CDR1 as SEHNR and CDR2 as FQNEAQ (reference sequence). V was clipped by 11 bases and J by 3 bases, with 14 bases between them. The CDR3 consists of 13 residues.

The V gene is TRBV9, the J gene TRBJ2-3, with TRBD2 as a possible D gene (5 bases). The CDR3 length is 12 residues. Per the germline V gene, CDR1 is SGDLS and CDR2 is YYNGEE. Trimming stripped 2 bases from V and 6 bases from J, with 7 bases between. The CDR3 bases are TGTGCCAGCAGCGTCCGCGGGGATACGCAGTATTTT. Translated, it gives CASSVRGDTQYF.

The chain links TRBV15 to TRBJ2-5; 14 bases map to TRBD2. This CDR3 is built from 18 residues. The junction had 15 bases not matched to a gene; V was cut back by 8 bases and J by 4 bases. Germline V gene lookup returns CDR1 LNHNV and CDR2 YYDKDF (reference sequence). Written as DNA, the CDR3 is TGTGCCACCGCCACTTACACGGGACTAGCGGGAGCAAGAGAGACCCAGTACTTC. This translates into CATATYTGLAGARETQYF.

This chain uses TRBV28 with TRBJ2-7, with D possibly being TRBD1 (6 bases). The V and J ends lost 6 bases and 2 bases respectively, with 11 bases between them. This CDR3 contains 13 residues. Germline V gene sequence: CDR1 MDHEN, CDR2 SYDVKM. The CDR3 DNA reads as TGTGCCAGCAGAGAACAGGGCACCTACGAGCAGTACTTC. Amino acids: CASREQGTYEQYF.

In DNA, the CDR3 is TGTGCCAGCAGTCCGACAGGGGCCAGACTAGCGGGAGTTTATGAGCAGTTCTTC. Translated, it gives CASSPTGARLAGVYEQFF. The chain couples TRBV7-8 to TRBJ2-1, with 12 bases fitting TRBD2. Trimming cost V 6 bases and J 8 bases; bases outside gene matches: 17. The CDR3 loop spans 18 amino acids. Germline CDR1 and CDR2: SGHVS and FQNEAQ.

In DNA, the CDR3 is TGTGCCAGCAGCCCTAAAAGGGGCGGAATAGCCAAAAACATTCAGTACTTC. This translates into CASSPKRGGIAKNIQYF. The chain employs TRBV11-2 and TRBJ2-4; D is possibly TRBD1 (5 bases). There are 17 residues in the CDR3. Germline V gives CDR1 SGHAT, CDR2 FQNNGV. Trimming shortened V by 5 bases and J by 0 bases, and 17 bases separated the two germline ends. Looking up the rest from reference TRBV11-2 and TRBJ2-4 gives the full variable domain: EAGVAQSPRYKIIEKRQSVAFWCNPISGHATLYWYQQILGQGPKLLIQFQNNGVVDDSQLPKDRFSAERLKGVDSTLKIQPAKLEDSAVYLCASSPKRGGIAKNIQYFGAGTRLSVL.

The chain employs TRBV19 and TRBJ2-1; TRBD2 matches at 7 bases. V lost 3 bases and J lost 4; bases outside the gene matches: 6. Germline V gives CDR1 LNHDA, CDR2 SQIVND (reference sequence). This CDR3 comprises 15 residues. CDR3 in amino acids: CASSMGTTKYNEQFF. CDR3 nucleotide sequence: TGTGCCAGTAGTATGGGGACTACCAAATACAATGAGCAGTTCTTC. The full variable domain, its missing parts supplied by reference TRBV19 and TRBJ2-1, is DGGITQSPKYLFRKEGQNVTLSCEQNLNHDAMYWYRQDPGQGLRLIYYSQIVNDFQKGDIAEGYSVSREKKESFPLTVTSAQKNPTAFYLCASSMGTTKYNEQFFGPGTRLTVL.

This rearrangement joins TRBV10-3 to TRBJ2-1, with 7 bases aligning to TRBD2. Per germline, CDR1 ENHRY and CDR2 SYGVKD. J lost 0 bases, V lost 6 bases, and 8 bases had no gene match. There are 16 residues in the CDR3. As DNA, the CDR3 is TGTGCCATCAGCTCGAAGGCTAGCGGCTCCTACAATGAGCAGTTCTTC. Translated: CAISSKASGSYNEQFF.

The chain uses TRBV3-1 (or the pseudogene TRBV3-2) and TRBJ2-5; TRBD1 matches 8 bases. This CDR3 spans 15 amino acids. CDR1 and CDR2 (germline): LGHDT, YNNKEL (reference sequence). V shed 4 bases and J 7 bases; nucleotides not matched to a gene: 11. The CDR3 bases are TGTGCCAGCAGCCGTATGGGACAGGTCCCAGGGACCCAGTACTTC. Translating gives CASSRMGQVPGTQYF.